What follows are 13 T cell receptor beta chains derived from one specimen sequenced in a study of CD8+ T cells in alopecia areata. Extracted RNA was reverse transcribed into cDNA, the sequencing template. Assay: immunoSEQ multiplex PCR; the TCRdb copy retains only in-frame clones and omits some. The sample yields more than 150,000 clones, 55% to 70% seen once. Stated treatment: oral pan-JAK inhibitor, 5-10 mg twice daily. The sequencing here drew on CD4+ T cells sorted from blood, taken at week 4, from a patient treated with tofacitinib. The receptor set was obtained from a human donor with alopecia areata.

The V gene is TRBV4-1, the J gene TRBJ2-7; no reliable D call. Trimming pared 0 bases from V and 0 bases from J, leaving 6 bases between. The CDR3 totals 14 residues. From germline, CDR1 is MGHRA and CDR2 YSYEKL. The CDR3 nucleotides are TGCGCCAGCAGCCAAGAGAGGAGCTCCTACGAGCAGTACTTC. Translation: CASSQERSSYEQYF.

The genes are TRBV29-1 and TRBJ2-3, with TRBD2 matching 11 bases. The CDR3 totals 18 residues. V was clipped by 4 bases and J by 0 bases; unmatched bases: 12. Germline V gives CDR1 SQVTM, CDR2 ANQGSEA. The CDR3 here is CSVGFGLAGRRSTDTQYF. The CDR3 DNA reads TGCAGCGTTGGGTTCGGACTAGCGGGTAGGCGGAGCACAGATACGCAGTATTTT.

The V gene is TRBV30, the J gene TRBJ1-1; D might be TRBD1 (6 bases). V was cut by 7 bases and J by 7 bases, with 13 bases left in between. The CDR3 covers 11 residues. Germline assignment: CDR1 GTSNPN and CDR2 SVGIG (reference sequence). CDR3 DNA sequence: TGTGCCTTTACAGGGCTCGATGAAGCTTTCTTT. Amino acids: CAFTGLDEAFF.

This chain joins TRBV4-2 and TRBJ1-2, with D possibly TRBD1 on 5 matching bases. The V gene's germline CDR1 is LGHNA and CDR2 YNFKEQ. The CDR3 sequence is 17 residues long. Between the trimmed V and J ends, which lost 4 bases and 1 base, there was a span of 19 bases. CDR3 DNA: TGTGCCAGCAGCCGAGATCTCATGACAGAACTTAACTATGGCTACACCTTC. Translating it yields CASSRDLMTELNYGYTF.

This clone was found once. This chain joins TRBV4-1 and TRBJ2-7; D gene ambiguous. Germline CDR1 is MGHRA and CDR2 is YSYEKL. CDR3 length equals 13 residues. The V end was cut by 4 bases, the J end by 3 bases, with 10 bases between. CDR3 loop: CASSLLTDYEQYF. In nucleotides, the CDR3 is TGCGCCAGCAGCCTCCTTACGGACTACGAGCAGTACTTC.

The chain has TRBV2 and TRBJ2-5, with D unresolved. From germline, CDR1 is SNHLY and CDR2 FYNNEI. The CDR3 spans 13 residues. Trimming removed 4 bases from V and 2 bases from J, with 8 bases in between. The DNA of the CDR3 is TGTGCCAGCAGTGGAGGACGGCAAGAGACCCAGTACTTC. As protein: CASSGGRQETQYF.

This clone was seen a handful of times. V gene TRBV7-2 combines with J gene TRBJ2-2; D is undetermined. Between the trimmed V and J ends, which lost 1 base and 0 bases, there was a span of 3 bases. The CDR3 has 14 residues. Germline CDR1 SGHTA, CDR2 FQGNSA. The CDR3 loop reads CASSLGTNTGELFF. CDR3 coding DNA: TGTGCCAGCAGCTTAGGCACGAACACCGGGGAGCTGTTTTTT.

This chain connects TRBV18 to TRBJ2-7; weak D call: TRBD2 (6 bases). Germline V CDR1 and CDR2: KGHSH, LQKENI. The CDR3 has 14 residues. Trimming took off 3 bases at V and 4 bases at J, with 13 bases between the two ends. DNA of the CDR3: TGTGCCAGCTCACCGGGCAGGGAGGCATACGAGCAGTACTTC. This gives the protein CASSPGREAYEQYF.

V and J are TRBV30 and TRBJ2-6; perhaps TRBD2 as D (5 bases). Trimming removed 3 bases from V and 0 bases from J, with 15 bases in between. The length of the CDR3 is 17 residues. Germline V gives CDR1 GTSNPN, CDR2 SVGIG (reference sequence). The CDR3, as DNA: TGTGCCTGGAGATCGATTGGGAGCGGCTCTGGGGCCAACGTCCTGACTTTC. Protein sequence: CAWRSIGSGSGANVLTF.

This sequence joins TRBV10-3 and TRBJ2-1; D is unresolved. Per germline, CDR1 ENHRY and CDR2 SYGVKD. V was trimmed by 0 bases and J by 4 bases, leaving 4 bases between them. CDR3 length equals 13 residues. The CDR3 nucleotides are TGTGCCATCAGTGAGTCAAGTTACAATGAGCAGTTCTTC. This codes for CAISESSYNEQFF.

The rearrangement uses TRBV5-4 and TRBJ2-2; D is undetermined. The CDR3 spans 13 residues. Per germline, CDR1 SGHNT and CDR2 YYREEE (reference sequence). The V gene lost 0 bases and the J gene lost 5 bases, with 5 bases spanning the gap. CDR3 sequence: CASSLAGTGELFF. The CDR3 DNA sequence: TGTGCCAGCAGCTTGGCTGGTACCGGGGAGCTGTTTTTT. Looking up the rest from reference TRBV5-4 and TRBJ2-2 gives the full variable domain: ETGVTQSPTHLIKTRGQQVTLRCSSQSGHNTVSWYQQALGQGPQFIFQYYREEENGRGNFPPRFSGLQFPNYSSELNVNALELDDSALYLCASSLAGTGELFFGEGSRLTVL.

This clone was counted between two and nine times. This chain joins TRBV10-3 and TRBJ2-7; 11 bases line up with TRBD1. The CDR3 runs to 15 residues. Trimming removed 3 bases from V and 2 bases from J; junction bases left unmatched: 3. Germline V lookup: CDR1 ENHRY, CDR2 SYGVKD. CDR3: CAISDPGQGAYEQYF. DNA for the CDR3: TGTGCCATCAGTGATCCGGGACAGGGGGCCTACGAGCAGTACTTC.

The CDR3 loop reads CSVEVVIHGYTF. In DNA form, the CDR3 reads TGCAGCGTTGAAGTCGTCATTCATGGCTACACCTTC. The rearrangement links TRBV29-1 to TRBJ1-2; D call uncertain. V was clipped by 1 base and J by 6 bases, with 9 bases between them. Germline-derived CDR1 and CDR2 are SQVTM and ANQGSEA. The CDR3 spans 12 residues.